One and the same sample provided the 16 T cell receptor beta chains below, sequenced in a study of human T cells and chemical hapten exposure. TCRdb redid the calling of the RACE reads with MiXCR, one entry per CDR3 protein. Here the sample spans 25,000 to 35,000 distinct CDR3 sequences, almost 6% being singletons. The time point was: patch test 3, about 24 weeks after DPC sensitization. As to treatment: therapeutic diphenylcyclopropenone sensitization with weekly scalp DPC. This sample comprised whole blood, obtained in connection with sensitization to the hapten diphenylcyclopropenone (DPC). The origin of the receptors is a man aged 25-45 years with alopecia areata. Some clones in this sample may be carry-over from other donors' samples.

The V gene is TRBV6-5, the J gene TRBJ2-1; D uncertain. The CDR3 is made up of 14 amino acids. The V and J ends lost 5 bases and 4 bases respectively, with 12 bases between them. Germline CDR1 is MNHEY and CDR2 is SVGAGI. CDR3 amino acids: CASSLKGTYNEQFF. As DNA, the CDR3 is TGTGCCAGCAGTCTAAAGGGAACTTACAATGAGCAGTTCTTC.

This clonotype has a count of ten or more. This chain uses TRBV19 with TRBJ2-7; D is uncertain. Germline V lookup: CDR1 LNHDA, CDR2 SQIVND (reference sequence). V was shortened by 4 bases and J by 3 bases, with 1 base between the two germline ends. The CDR3 contains 10 residues. The CDR3 here is CASSNYEQYF. Written as DNA, the CDR3 is TGTGCCAGTAGTAACTACGAGCAGTACTTC.

This clonotype has at least ten counts. This rearrangement joins TRBV9 to TRBJ1-1; D is ambiguous. Germline CDR1 and CDR2: SGDLS and YYNGEE. The CDR3 spans 14 residues. V shed 7 bases and J shed 3 bases, with 16 bases lying between them. CDR3: CASGSTGKDTEAFF. In DNA, the CDR3 is TGTGCCAGCGGCTCGACGGGCAAGGACACTGAAGCTTTCTTT.

V and J are TRBV20-1 and TRBJ2-4, with 8 nucleotides matching TRBD1. With 8 bases clipped from V and 4 bases from J, the junction kept 4 bases outside the gene matches. Looked up from germline, CDR1 is DFQATT and CDR2 is SNEGSKA (reference sequence). The CDR3 is 12 residues long. CDR3 coding DNA: TGCAGTACTCGACAGGGGAAAAACATTCAGTACTTC. It encodes CSTRQGKNIQYF.

In this sample, this clonotype turned up many times. CDR3 residues: CSVVPAGGPGDTQYF. CDR3 nucleotide sequence: TGCAGCGTTGTCCCAGCGGGAGGGCCAGGAGATACGCAGTATTTT. J is TRBJ2-3 and V is TRBV29-1; TRBD2 matches at 10 bases. Germline V CDR1 and CDR2: SQVTM, ANQGSEA. The CDR3 loop spans 15 amino acids. V was clipped by 4 bases and J by 5 bases; unmatched bases: 9.

This clonotype was seen ten or more times. CDR3 in amino acids: CASSPLGGRNTQYF. The CDR3 DNA reads as TGTGCCAGCAGCCCCCTGGGGGGCAGGAATACGCAGTATTTT. This chain joins TRBV7-6 and TRBJ2-3; possibly TRBD1 or TRBD2 for D (6 bases each). Trimming took off 5 bases at V and 7 bases at J, with 16 bases between the two ends. Per the germline V gene, CDR1 is SGHVS and CDR2 is FNYEAQ. The CDR3 is 14 residues long.

This clonotype was counted at least ten times. The rearrangement links TRBV29-1 to TRBJ2-7; 9 bases agree with TRBD2. V dropped 6 bases and J dropped 0; count of bases not matched to a gene: 3. Germline CDR1 reads SQVTM; CDR2 reads ANQGSEA. The CDR3 is made up of 13 amino acids. CDR3 sequence: CSVWREGSYEQYF. CDR3 DNA sequence: TGCAGCGTCTGGCGGGAGGGCTCCTACGAGCAGTACTTC.

This clonotype was observed at least ten times. The gene calls are TRBV7-9 and TRBJ2-7, with D unresolved. V gave up 3 bases and J gave up 4 bases, with 7 bases separating them. This CDR3 is built from 12 residues. The germline CDR1 and CDR2 sequences are SEHNR and FQNEAQ (reference sequence). CDR3 in DNA: TGTGCCAGCAGCTTGGACCCTTACGAGCAGTACTTC. Its protein is CASSLDPYEQYF.

The chain links TRBV2 to TRBJ2-6, with 11 bases identical to TRBD1. The CDR3 length is 17 residues. Germline V gene sequence: CDR1 SNHLY, CDR2 FYNNEI. The ends lost 7 bases at V and 2 bases at J; junction bases unmatched: 7. The CDR3 is CASKPGQGVPGANVLTF. The DNA for the CDR3 is TGTGCCAGCAAGCCGGGACAGGGGGTACCTGGGGCCAACGTCCTGACTTTC.

This clonotype came up many times. The CDR3 reads CASKTGFAEAFF. The CDR3 region has the DNA TGTGCCAGCAAGACAGGGTTCGCTGAAGCTTTCTTT. The J gene is TRBJ1-1, the V gene TRBV12-3 or TRBV12-4, with 7 bases aligning to TRBD1. V lost 7 bases to trimming and J lost 6 bases; unmatched junction nucleotides: 5. This CDR3 region has 12 residues.

There are many counts of this clonotype. V and J are TRBV25-1 and TRBJ2-3; the match to TRBD2 covers 9 bases. V trimming: 1 base; J trimming: 1 base; junction bases outside the gene matches: 3. In germline, CDR1 is MGHDK, CDR2 SYGVNS. The CDR3 consists of 16 residues. The CDR3 here is CASSEFGGRGTDTQYF. As DNA, the CDR3 is TGTGCCAGCAGTGAATTCGGCGGGAGGGGCACAGATACGCAGTATTTT.

This clonotype was found many times. The chain has TRBV10-3 and TRBJ2-3; TRBD1 agrees at 9 bases. This CDR3 has 16 amino acids. The germline gives CDR1 ENHRY, CDR2 SYGVKD. Losses at the gene ends were 3 bases for V and 4 bases for J; bases not matched to a gene: 8. For the CDR3, the DNA is TGTGCCATCAGTGACCCAGGACAGGGGAAGGCAGATACGCAGTATTTT. This encodes CAISDPGQGKADTQYF.

This clonotype is categorized as medium-sized. This chain links TRBV19 with TRBJ2-3; the D is unclear. The germline V gene encodes CDR1 LNHDA and CDR2 SQIVND (reference sequence). V gave up 6 bases and J gave up 4 bases, with 11 bases separating them. CDR3 length equals 13 residues. The CDR3 region has the DNA TGTGCCAGTAGCCCCCGATTGGCAGATACGCAGTATTTT. Protein: CASSPRLADTQYF.

This clonotype was seen repeatedly, ten times or more. The genes are TRBV19 and TRBJ2-1; D possibly uses TRBD1 or TRBD2 (5 bases each). This CDR3 spans 15 amino acids. The ends were cut back, 9 bases at V and 0 bases at J, with 15 bases in the middle. Germline V lookup: CDR1 LNHDA, CDR2 SQIVND (reference sequence). The chain's CDR3 is CASRMGVPSYNEQFF. In DNA, the CDR3 is TGTGCCAGCCGGATGGGGGTACCCTCCTACAATGAGCAGTTCTTC.

The chain carries TRBV29-1 and TRBJ2-3, with a possible D match to TRBD2 (5 bases). Germline CDR1 SQVTM, CDR2 ANQGSEA. Trimming cost V 4 bases and J 6 bases, with 5 bases left between them. CDR3 length: 10 amino acids. CDR3 in amino acids: CSVGGDTQYF. The CDR3 DNA follows: TGCAGCGTTGGAGGGGATACGCAGTATTTT.

This clonotype was detected ten times or more. The CDR3 DNA follows: TGTGCCAGCAGTTTCAATACAGGGATTGGCTACACCTTC. Translating gives CASSFNTGIGYTF. J is TRBJ1-2 and V is TRBV12-3 or TRBV12-4; D perhaps matches TRBD1 (6 bases). This CDR3 is 13 amino acids long. V was shortened by 3 bases and J by 7 bases, with 12 bases between the two germline ends.